A single sample gave rise to the 32 T cell receptor beta chains below, sequenced in a study of T cell responses to AZD1222 COVID-19 vaccine. Sequencing used immunoSEQ multiplex PCR; TCRdb keeps in-frame clones, though not all of them. In the table there are under 95,000 clones, 88% of which are singletons. Sequencing was performed on peripheral blood, taken 28 days after the second AZD1222 dose. These receptors were taken from an adult who received the AZD1222 COVID-19 vaccine.

V usage is TRBV6-6 and J usage is TRBJ1-1, with D uncertain. V was trimmed by 7 bases and J by 7 bases, leaving 10 bases between them. CDR3 size: 11 residues. Germline V gene sequence: CDR1 MNHNY, CDR2 SVGAGI (reference sequence). CDR3 amino acids: CASNQRSEAFF. CDR3 bases: TGTGCCAGCAACCAACGGAGTGAAGCTTTCTTT.

This sequence joins TRBV7-8 and TRBJ2-3, with D uncertain. V was trimmed by 4 bases and J by 10 bases, leaving 12 bases between them. From germline, CDR1 is SGHVS and CDR2 FQNEAQ. The CDR3 has 12 amino acids. For the CDR3, the DNA is TGTGCCAGCAGCTCAGACCTTGGTCCGCAGTATTTT. This encodes CASSSDLGPQYF.

As DNA, the CDR3 is TGTGCCAGTACCGGACTAGGCAATGAGCAGTTCTTC. Protein sequence: CASTGLGNEQFF. This chain joins TRBV19 and TRBJ2-1; 7 bases agree with TRBD2. Per germline, CDR1 LNHDA and CDR2 SQIVND (reference sequence). There are 12 residues in the CDR3. After removal of 7 bases from V and 6 bases from J, the junction contained 3 bases not matched to a gene.

J is TRBJ2-3 and V is TRBV25-1; possible D gene TRBD1, 5 bases. V was trimmed by 7 bases and J by 3 bases, leaving 14 bases between them. CDR1 and CDR2 from the germline V gene are MGHDK and SYGVNS. CDR3 length: 14 residues. CDR3 sequence: CASKGQGVTDTQYF. The CDR3, as DNA: TGTGCCAGCAAAGGGCAGGGCGTTACAGATACGCAGTATTTT.

CDR3 loop: CASSRDYSYEQYF. The CDR3 DNA reads as TGTGCCAGCAGCCGGGACTACTCCTACGAGCAGTACTTC. V gene TRBV6-5 combines with J gene TRBJ2-7; TRBD2 aligns across 7 bases. Germline V CDR1 and CDR2: MNHEY, SVGAGI. The trim removed 6 bases at V and 0 bases at J, leaving 2 bases unmatched. This CDR3 region has 13 residues.

V usage is TRBV6-1 and J usage is TRBJ2-7; D is undetermined. The germline V gene encodes CDR1 MNHNS and CDR2 SASEGT. Trimming cost V 3 bases and J 1 base, with 10 bases left between them. The CDR3 spans 14 residues. The CDR3 sequence is CASSDATISYEQYF. CDR3 DNA: TGTGCCAGCAGTGACGCAACAATATCCTACGAGCAGTACTTC.

J is TRBJ2-7 and V is TRBV18; 7 bases line up with TRBD1. Germline CDR1 is KGHSH and CDR2 is LQKENI. Trimming cost V 4 bases and J 5 bases; bases outside gene matches: 2. The CDR3 sequence is 12 residues long. This chain's CDR3 is CASSLQGNEQYF. The CDR3 region has the DNA TGTGCCAGCTCACTACAGGGGAACGAGCAGTACTTC.

The chain combines TRBV7-2 with TRBJ1-4, with 7 bases matching TRBD1. CDR3 length: 14 amino acids. With V trimmed by 5 bases and J by 8 bases, 8 bases remained unmatched. Germline CDR1 reads SGHTA; CDR2 reads FQGNSA. CDR3 residues: CASSPRRGLEKLFF. The DNA for the CDR3 is TGTGCCAGCAGCCCCCGGAGGGGGCTCGAAAAACTGTTTTTT.

The CDR3 spells CATSDPRLAGEDEQYF. The CDR3 DNA follows: TGTGCCACCAGTGATCCCAGACTAGCGGGAGAGGATGAGCAGTACTTC. The chain has TRBV24-1 and TRBJ2-7; TRBD2 matches 12 bases. There are 16 residues in the CDR3. Trimming cost V 3 bases and J 7 bases; bases outside gene matches: 9. The germline CDR1 and CDR2 sequences are KGHDR and SFDVKD.

A single count supports this clone. The chain carries TRBV28 and TRBJ1-6; 7 bases match TRBD1. V shed 5 bases, J shed 9 bases, and the junction held 10 bases outside the gene matches. Germline assignment: CDR1 MDHEN and CDR2 SYDVKM. CDR3 size: 15 residues. The CDR3 nucleotides are TGTGCCAGCAGTCAGTACAGGGGAGGGATTTCACCCCTCCACTTT. Translation: CASSQYRGGISPLHF.

The chain couples TRBV28 to TRBJ1-2; TRBD1 is a possible D gene (5 bases). The CDR3 length is 15 residues. The V end was cut by 4 bases, the J end by 0 bases, with 12 bases between. Germline V lookup: CDR1 MDHEN, CDR2 SYDVKM. The CDR3 reads CASSSPGTANYGYTF. The CDR3 region has the DNA TGTGCCAGCAGTTCCCCGGGGACGGCTAACTATGGCTACACCTTC.

The chain has TRBV12-3 or TRBV12-4 and TRBJ1-1; no clear D gene. The CDR3 is 13 residues long. V dropped 6 bases and J dropped 4 bases, with 12 bases sitting between them. The CDR3 here is CASSTNWGTEAFF. DNA for the CDR3: TGTGCCAGCAGCACCAATTGGGGCACTGAAGCTTTCTTT.

In its sample, this clone was seen once. This chain uses TRBV2 with TRBJ2-6; possibly TRBD1 for D (6 bases). V was cut by 6 bases and J by 0 bases, with 15 bases left in between. CDR3 length: 17 residues. Germline lookup yields CDR1 SNHLY and CDR2 FYNNEI. The CDR3 reads CASSLTPTGSGANVLTF. As DNA, the CDR3 is TGTGCCAGCAGCCTTACCCCGACAGGCTCTGGGGCCAACGTCCTGACTTTC. Full variable domain (remainder filled in from reference TRBV2 and TRBJ2-6): EPEVTQTPSHQVTQMGQEVILRCVPISNHLYFYWYRQILGQKVEFLVSFYNNEISEKSEIFDDQFSVERPDGSNFTLKIRSTKLEDSAMYFCASSLTPTGSGANVLTFGAGSRLTVL.

The chain couples TRBV24-1 to TRBJ2-7, with D uncertain. V dropped 6 bases and J dropped 5 bases, with 7 bases sitting between them. The V gene's germline CDR1 is KGHDR and CDR2 SFDVKD. There are 11 residues in the CDR3. The CDR3 protein is CATSRRHEQYF. In nucleotides, the CDR3 is TGTGCCACCAGTCGAAGGCACGAGCAGTACTTC.

As DNA, the CDR3 is TGTGCCACCAGTGACCCCGGGCTAGCGGACTACAATGAGCAGTTCTTC. This sequence encodes CATSDPGLADYNEQFF. V gene TRBV24-1 combines with J gene TRBJ2-1; 7 bases fit TRBD2. The germline V gene has CDR1 KGHDR and CDR2 SFDVKD. The CDR3 is 16 residues long. Germline trimming cut 4 bases from V and 3 bases from J; bases unmatched to any gene: 8.

V and J are TRBV7-2 and TRBJ1-2; TRBD1 might be the D (6 bases). Trimming shortened V by 3 bases and J by 8 bases, and 13 bases separated the two germline ends. Germline-derived CDR1 and CDR2 are SGHTA and FQGNSA. CDR3 length: 13 residues. The CDR3 here is CASSLSQGNGYTF. The CDR3 bases are TGTGCCAGCAGCTTGAGTCAGGGGAACGGCTACACCTTC.

The rearrangement uses TRBV7-8 and TRBJ2-1; D perhaps matches TRBD2 (6 bases). With 1 base removed from V and 9 bases from J, the gap between germline ends came to 10 bases. Germline V gene sequence: CDR1 SGHVS, CDR2 FQNEAQ. The CDR3 runs to 13 residues. CDR3 nucleotides: TGTGCCAGCAGCTTAGGGGGGAGGACTGAGCAGTTCTTC. Translation: CASSLGGRTEQFF.

The chain uses TRBV7-2 and TRBJ2-5; TRBD1 might be the D (6 bases). Germline assignment: CDR1 SGHTA and CDR2 FQGNSA. Trimming left V 0 bases short and J 6 bases short, with 11 bases between. There are 14 residues in the CDR3. DNA for the CDR3: TGTGCCAGCAGCTTAGCGGGCAGGGGAAAGACCCAGTACTTC. Translation: CASSLAGRGKTQYF.

This clone was seen a few times. The rearrangement joins TRBV19 to TRBJ2-7; 7 nucleotides line up with TRBD1. V dropped 3 bases and J dropped 3; count of bases not matched to a gene: 8. Germline-derived CDR1 and CDR2 are LNHDA and SQIVND (reference sequence). The CDR3 has 15 residues. CDR3 in DNA: TGTGCCAGTAGTATGAGGACAGGTCTACTCTACGAGCAGTACTTC. This encodes CASSMRTGLLYEQYF.

The genes are TRBV7-2 and TRBJ2-7; 7 bases align to TRBD2. Per the germline V gene, CDR1 is SGHTA and CDR2 is FQGNSA. J was trimmed by 6 bases and V by 5 bases; bases with no gene match: 10. This CDR3 region has 14 residues. CDR3 residues: CASSLKSGITEQYF. CDR3 DNA: TGTGCCAGCAGCCTCAAGAGCGGGATTACCGAGCAGTACTTC.

This sequence joins TRBV7-8 and TRBJ2-6, with D unclear. V was trimmed by 5 bases and J by 4 bases, leaving 12 bases between them. This CDR3 contains 15 residues. Germline V gene sequence: CDR1 SGHVS, CDR2 FQNEAQ. CDR3 DNA: TGTGCCAGCAGCCCCCGGATTGCCGGGGCCAACGTCCTGACTTTC. It codes for CASSPRIAGANVLTF.

This rearrangement joins TRBV6-2 or TRBV6-3 to TRBJ2-7, with TRBD2 as a possible D gene (6 bases). CDR3 length: 15 amino acids. The V end lost 0 bases, the J end lost 3 bases, and 12 bases lay between the germline ends. Germline CDR1 MNHEY, CDR2 SVGEGT. DNA of the CDR3: TGTGCCAGCAGTTACTCCCGGGAGAATGTCTACGAGCAGTACTTC. Translated, it gives CASSYSRENVYEQYF.

This chain connects TRBV19 to TRBJ1-4, with 7 bases that match TRBD1. Germline lookup yields CDR1 LNHDA and CDR2 SQIVND (reference sequence). V lost 7 bases to trimming and J lost 4 bases; unmatched junction nucleotides: 12. This CDR3 is 16 amino acids long. CDR3 sequence (DNA): TGTGCCAGTAAAGGGCGCCGGGACAGCTATAATGAAAAACTGTTTTTT. Residues: CASKGRRDSYNEKLFF.

This clone is deemed medium-sized. This rearrangement joins TRBV24-1 to TRBJ2-2; D is perhaps TRBD1 (5 bases). Germline CDR1 and CDR2: KGHDR and SFDVKD. V lost 3 bases and J lost 3, with 7 bases in between. The CDR3 loop spans 14 amino acids. The CDR3 protein is CATSDGRDTGELFF. The CDR3 nucleotides are TGTGCCACCAGTGATGGCAGGGACACCGGGGAGCTGTTTTTT.

The chain is built from TRBV6-4 and TRBJ2-3; D may be TRBD2 (6 bases). V was shortened by 2 bases and J by 0 bases, with 12 bases between the two germline ends. Germline loops: CDR1 MRHNA, CDR2 SNTAGT. The CDR3 loop spans 16 amino acids. CDR3 region: CASSDQASASTDTQYF. CDR3 sequence (DNA): TGTGCCAGCAGTGACCAGGCTAGCGCGAGCACAGATACGCAGTATTTT.

The genes are TRBV27 and TRBJ1-1; 7 positions match TRBD1. Per germline, CDR1 MNHEY and CDR2 SMNVEV (reference sequence). V was pared by 4 bases and J by 10 bases, with 12 bases of the junction left unmatched. This CDR3 comprises 14 residues. CDR3 nucleotides: TGTGCCAGCAGTTCCTACCTAAGGGGGCAAACAGCTTTCTTT. Protein sequence: CASSSYLRGQTAFF.

V and J are TRBV18 and TRBJ2-5; D may correspond to TRBD1 or TRBD2 (5 bases each). Between the trimmed V and J ends, which lost 0 bases and 7 bases, there was a span of 12 bases. CDR1 and CDR2 from the germline V gene are KGHSH and LQKENI. The CDR3 has 14 residues. This CDR3 reads CASSPPGRGGTQYF. The CDR3 DNA is TGTGCCAGCTCACCACCGGGACGAGGAGGGACCCAGTACTTC.

The chain has TRBV2 and TRBJ2-1, with 8 bases that match TRBD1. Germline V CDR1 and CDR2: SNHLY, FYNNEI. The CDR3 is made up of 17 amino acids. V shed 4 bases and J 6 bases; nucleotides not matched to a gene: 14. The CDR3 here is CASSGDRGLEFGNEQFF. CDR3 sequence (DNA): TGTGCCAGCAGTGGCGACAGGGGTCTAGAATTTGGCAATGAGCAGTTCTTC.

The chain joins TRBV7-8 to TRBJ1-2; 7 bases align to TRBD1. V was pared by 5 bases and J by 4 bases, with 7 bases of the junction left unmatched. Per the germline V gene, CDR1 is SGHVS and CDR2 is FQNEAQ. This CDR3 spans 14 amino acids. In nucleotides, the CDR3 is TGTGCCAGCAGCCCGGACAGGTCCTCCTATGGCTACACCTTC. It codes for CASSPDRSSYGYTF. Looking up the rest from reference TRBV7-8 and TRBJ1-2 gives the full variable domain: GAGVSQSPRYKVAKRGQDVALRCDPISGHVSLFWYQQALGQGPEFLTYFQNEAQLDKSGLPSDRFFAERPEGSVSTLKIQRTQQEDSAVYLCASSPDRSSYGYTFGSGTRLTVV.

This chain connects TRBV5-4 to TRBJ2-5; TRBD1 matches 8 bases. CDR1 and CDR2 (germline): SGHNT, YYREEE (reference sequence). This CDR3 region has 15 residues. V was clipped by 5 bases and J by 4 bases; unmatched bases: 10. The CDR3 bases are TGTGCCAGCAGAAAAGGACAGGGTATGACAGAGACCCAGTACTTC. Protein: CASRKGQGMTETQYF.

CDR3 nucleotides: TGTGCCACCAGTGATTTGATAGGGGTAGCGGGTGTTAATTCCTACAATGAGCAGTTCTTC. This codes for CATSDLIGVAGVNSYNEQFF. The chain uses TRBV24-1 and TRBJ2-1; 7 bases match TRBD2. The CDR3 has 20 amino acids. Per germline, CDR1 KGHDR and CDR2 SFDVKD. Losses at the gene ends were 0 bases for V and 1 base for J; bases not matched to a gene: 14.

The chain employs TRBV6-2 or TRBV6-3 and TRBJ2-7; possibly TRBD1 for D (6 bases). The V gene lost 7 bases and the J gene lost 0 bases, with 13 bases spanning the gap. Germline V gene data show CDR1 as MNHEY and CDR2 as SVGEGT. The CDR3 runs to 14 residues. CDR3 sequence reads: CASTPTGHSYEQYF. In DNA, the CDR3 is TGTGCCAGCACCCCGACAGGCCACTCCTACGAGCAGTACTTC.